This TCR beta chain was identified during a study of T cell responses to AZD1222 COVID-19 vaccine. General study points: The donors showed a predominance of white British ancestry and of females, with possible underestimation of clonal diversity. Breadth and depth of Spike-specific TCRs rose after two AZD1222 doses.

In regard to this clone: The antigen is not known.

CDR1 is LGHDT, CDR2 YNNKEL, per germline (reference sequence). Trimming left V 1 base short and J 14 bases short, with 14 bases between. The CDR3 runs to 12 residues. Sequenced by immunoSEQ multiplex PCR; TCRdb stores in-frame clones only, minus some. The sample carries approximately 74,000 clones, 70% to 90% recorded once. The specimen comprised peripheral blood, sampled 28 days after the second AZD1222 dose. This TCR derives from an adult who received the AZD1222 COVID-19 vaccine. This chain uses TRBV3-1 (or the pseudogene TRBV3-2) with TRBJ2-5, with D uncertain. Written as DNA, the CDR3 is TGTGCCAGCAGCCAAGTTCCGACCGTCCATTACTTC. It codes for CASSQVPTVHYF.